This T cell receptor beta chain was sequenced for a study of T cells of healthy individuals. MiXCR was run by TCRdb on the 5' RACE reads, yielding one entry per CDR3 protein. The sample lists more than 60,000 distinct CDR3 sequences; roughly 17% were seen once. Trimming removed 3 bases from V and 3 bases from J, with 9 bases in between. CDR1 and CDR2 (germline): MGHRA, YSYEKL. The CDR3 spans 14 residues. This clonotype showed up just a few times. This TCR came from a human donor in good health. The chain recombines TRBV4-1 with TRBJ1-5, with a possible D match to TRBD1 (5 bases). This CDR3 reads CASSQGLINQPQHF. The CDR3 nucleotides are TGCGCCAGCAGCCAGGGGCTGATCAATCAGCCCCAGCATTTT.